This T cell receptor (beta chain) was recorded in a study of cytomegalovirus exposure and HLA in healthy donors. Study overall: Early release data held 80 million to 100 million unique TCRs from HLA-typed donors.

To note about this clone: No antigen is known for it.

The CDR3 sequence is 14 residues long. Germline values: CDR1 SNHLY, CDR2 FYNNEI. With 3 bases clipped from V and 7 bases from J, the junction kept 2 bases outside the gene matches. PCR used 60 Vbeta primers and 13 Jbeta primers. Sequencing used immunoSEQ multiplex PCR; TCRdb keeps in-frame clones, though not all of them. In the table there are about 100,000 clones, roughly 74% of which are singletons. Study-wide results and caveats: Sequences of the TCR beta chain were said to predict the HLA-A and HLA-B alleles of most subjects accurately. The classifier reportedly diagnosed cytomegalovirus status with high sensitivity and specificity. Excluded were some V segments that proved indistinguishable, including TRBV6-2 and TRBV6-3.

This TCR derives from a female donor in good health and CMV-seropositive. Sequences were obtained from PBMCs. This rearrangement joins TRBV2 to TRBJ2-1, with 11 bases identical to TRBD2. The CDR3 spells CASSEVAGGNEQFF. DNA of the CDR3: TGTGCCAGCAGTGAGGTAGCGGGGGGGAATGAGCAGTTCTTC.